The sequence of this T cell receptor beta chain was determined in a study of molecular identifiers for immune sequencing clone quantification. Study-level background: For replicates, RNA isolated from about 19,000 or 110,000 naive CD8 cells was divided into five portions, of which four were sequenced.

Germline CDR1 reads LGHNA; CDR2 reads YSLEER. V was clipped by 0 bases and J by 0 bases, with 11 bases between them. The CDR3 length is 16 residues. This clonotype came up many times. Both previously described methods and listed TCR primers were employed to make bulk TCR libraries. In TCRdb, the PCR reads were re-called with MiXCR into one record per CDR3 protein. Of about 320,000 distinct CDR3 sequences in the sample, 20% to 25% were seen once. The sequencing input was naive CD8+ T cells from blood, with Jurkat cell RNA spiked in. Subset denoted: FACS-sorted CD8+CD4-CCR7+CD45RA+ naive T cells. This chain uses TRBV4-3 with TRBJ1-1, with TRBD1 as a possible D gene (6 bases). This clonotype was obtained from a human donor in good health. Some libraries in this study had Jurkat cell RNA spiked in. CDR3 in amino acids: CASSQDRGAMNTEAFF. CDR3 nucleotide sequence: TGCGCCAGCAGCCAAGACCGGGGGGCCATGAACACTGAAGCTTTCTTT.